The 25 T cell receptor beta chains below all came from one sample that was sequenced in a study of metastatic and nonmetastatic thyroid tumors. No patient received treatment before thyroid surgery. MiXCR was used by TCRdb to re-call the PCR reads. The profile shows approximately 37,000 clones, 14% to 15% of them singletons. The sequencing input was blood. The receptors come from a male donor with papillary thyroid cancer or a benign thyroid nodule (not recorded which). Some clones in this sample may be carry-over from other donors' samples.

The sample holds many counts of this clone. The CDR3 region has the DNA TGTGCCAGCAGTAGACCTGGAGGAAACACCATATATTTT. Protein product: CASSRPGGNTIYF. This chain connects TRBV6-1 to TRBJ1-3; D is undetermined. There are 13 residues in the CDR3. The germline V gene has CDR1 MNHNS and CDR2 SASEGT. Trimming shortened V by 5 bases and J by 4 bases, and 9 bases separated the two germline ends.

This clone was recorded many times. The chain combines TRBV5-1 with TRBJ2-3; D call uncertain. This CDR3 has 15 residues. From germline, CDR1 is SGHRS and CDR2 YFSETQ. V gave up 4 bases and J gave up 1 base, with 13 bases separating them. In nucleotides, the CDR3 is TGCGCCAGCAGCACCTCGAGCGCGGGCACAGATACGCAGTATTTT. Translating it yields CASSTSSAGTDTQYF.

This clone was counted ten times or more. The rearrangement links TRBV28 to TRBJ1-4, with a possible D match to TRBD1 (6 bases). This CDR3 has 17 amino acids. The V gene's germline CDR1 is MDHEN and CDR2 SYDVKM. V was cut by 4 bases and J by 0 bases, with 15 bases left in between. CDR3 nucleotides: TGTGCCAGCAGTTCAAGGACAGCCTCTGCAACTAATGAAAAACTGTTTTTT. Encoded protein: CASSSRTASATNEKLFF.

This clone was counted ten times or more. The rearrangement links TRBV7-2 to TRBJ2-1; the D gene could be TRBD1 or TRBD2 (6 bases each). V lost 5 bases to trimming and J lost 8 bases, with 25 bases between them. In germline, CDR1 is SGHTA, CDR2 FQGNSA. The CDR3 loop spans 17 amino acids. Here the CDR3 reads CASSPGPGREGGYEQFF. DNA for the CDR3: TGTGCCAGCAGCCCGGGACCGGGACGAGAGGGGGGCTATGAGCAGTTCTTC.

The chain joins TRBV2 to TRBJ1-2; TRBD1 matches 8 bases. V was pared by 6 bases and J by 10 bases, with 16 bases of the junction left unmatched. Germline CDR1 is SNHLY and CDR2 is FYNNEI. The CDR3 consists of 15 residues. CDR3 in DNA: TGTGCCAGCAGAGGGTCTGGGGCAGGGGGCTTTGTCTACACCTTC. Protein product: CASRGSGAGGFVYTF.

This clone was seen at least ten times. The chain recombines TRBV7-8 with TRBJ2-1; D possibly corresponds to TRBD2 (5 bases). V lost 3 bases to trimming and J lost 4 bases, with 10 bases between them. The CDR3 has 14 residues. The V gene's germline CDR1 is SGHVS and CDR2 FQNEAQ. The CDR3 is CASSLMSGYNEQFF. The CDR3 nucleotides read TGTGCCAGCAGCTTGATGTCGGGATACAATGAGCAGTTCTTC.

This clone was recorded only once. A much larger clone lies a single base off, so this may be a read error. The chain employs TRBV9 and TRBJ2-5; 7 nucleotides match TRBD2. V was pared by 4 bases and J by 5 bases, with 14 bases of the junction left unmatched. The CDR3 covers 16 residues. The germline CDR1 and CDR2 sequences are SGDLS and YYNGEE. CDR3 in DNA: TGTGCCAGCAGCTCGGGACTATCCGGCCCCGGGGAGACCCAGTACTTC. Protein product: CASSSGLSGPGETQYF.

The table lists this clone with many counts. This rearrangement joins TRBV7-2 to TRBJ2-1, with D uncertain. Germline lookup yields CDR1 SGHTA and CDR2 FQGNSA. V shed 2 bases and J shed 7 bases, with 21 bases lying between them. The CDR3 is 17 amino acids. As DNA, the CDR3 is TGTGCCAGCAGCTTATCCTCAAGGGTAATGTTAGGGAATGAGCAGTTCTTC. It specifies CASSLSSRVMLGNEQFF.

As for this clone: It may be a read error: a sequence one base away is much more abundant. The sample contains more than one DNA sequence encoding this CDR3. The gene calls are TRBV18 and TRBJ2-3, with D perhaps assigned TRBD1 or TRBD2 (5 bases each). The CDR3 is 14 residues long. Trimming pared 4 bases from V and 6 bases from J, leaving 14 bases between. The V gene's germline CDR1 is KGHSH and CDR2 LQKENI. The CDR3 protein is CASSRGGYTDTQYF. For the CDR3, the DNA is TGTGCCAGCTCACGTGGGGGTTACACGGATACGCAGTATTTT.

This clone occurred many times. The identical CDR3 is also encoded by other nucleotide sequences in the sample. The rearrangement uses TRBV30 and TRBJ2-7; D is undetermined. The germline V and J ends were trimmed by 2 bases and 1 base, with 9 bases remaining between them. The V gene's germline CDR1 is GTSNPN and CDR2 SVGIG (reference sequence). There are 13 residues in the CDR3. This CDR3 is CAWSMAVSYEQYF. The CDR3, as DNA: TGTGCCTGGAGTATGGCAGTATCCTACGAGCAGTACTTC. Supplemented by reference TRBV30 and TRBJ2-7, the full variable domain reads SQTIHQWPATLVQPVGSPLSLECTVEGTSNPNLYWYRQAAGRGLQLLFYSVGIGQISSEVPQNLSASRPQDRQFILSSKKLLLSDSGFYLCAWSMAVSYEQYFGPGTRLTVT.

To note about this clone: A much larger clone sits a single nucleotide away, making a read error possible. The chain uses TRBV28 and TRBJ2-5; tentative D call: TRBD1 (6 bases). Germline CDR1 and CDR2: MDHEN and SYDVKM. The CDR3 spans 13 residues. CDR3 coding DNA: TGTGCCAGCAGTGACAGGTACCGAGAGAACCAGTACTTC. This translates into CASSDRYRENQYF.

This clone was recorded at least ten times. V is TRBV5-1 and J is TRBJ2-7, with TRBD1 as a possible D gene (6 bases). The CDR3 extends over 13 amino acids. Trimming cost V 2 bases and J 6 bases, with 12 bases left between them. Germline V lookup: CDR1 SGHRS, CDR2 YFSETQ. As DNA, the CDR3 is TGCGCCAGCAGCTTTGGACAGCCCACCGAGCAGTACTTC. Amino acid sequence: CASSFGQPTEQYF.

This clone appeared a few times. The V gene is TRBV6-1, the J gene TRBJ1-6, with TRBD1 matching over 8 bases. CDR1 is MNHNS, CDR2 SASEGT, per germline. This CDR3 has 15 residues. Trimming took 6 bases from V and 5 from J; bases not matched to a gene: 6. The CDR3 here is CASSRLTGDNSPLHF. DNA for the CDR3: TGTGCCAGCAGCCGTCTGACAGGGGATAATTCACCCCTCCACTTT.

This clone was found many times. The chain employs TRBV7-8 and TRBJ2-7; D tentatively fits TRBD1 or TRBD2 (6 bases each). This CDR3 comprises 14 residues. Germline V CDR1 and CDR2: SGHVS, FQNEAQ. V was trimmed by 5 bases and J by 4 bases, leaving 15 bases between them. The CDR3 protein is CASSPSGAGYEQYF. The CDR3, as DNA: TGTGCCAGCAGCCCCTCGGGGGCCGGGTACGAGCAGTACTTC.

This clone was found a few times. This rearrangement joins TRBV24-1 to TRBJ2-5; D possibly corresponds to TRBD1 (6 bases). The V end lost 3 bases, the J end lost 5 bases, and 12 bases lay between the germline ends. From germline, CDR1 is KGHDR and CDR2 SFDVKD. This CDR3 has 14 amino acids. CDR3 in DNA: TGTGCCACCAGTGATCCGGGACATCAGGAGACCCAGTACTTC. Protein: CATSDPGHQETQYF.

This clone was detected many times. The rearrangement uses TRBV7-2 and TRBJ1-6; D remains unclear. Germline V gene sequence: CDR1 SGHTA, CDR2 FQGNSA. The CDR3 totals 11 residues. Deletions cut 1 base from V and 8 bases from J, with 0 bases between. This CDR3 is CASSLDSPLHF. DNA of the CDR3: TGTGCCAGCAGCTTAGATTCACCCCTCCACTTT.

This clone was counted at least ten times. This chain uses TRBV20-1 with TRBJ1-1; D ambiguous. The length of the CDR3 is 13 residues. Germline CDR1 DFQATT, CDR2 SNEGSKA (reference sequence). The V gene lost 6 bases and the J gene lost 2 bases, with 13 bases spanning the gap. The CDR3 here is CSAPRQANTEAFF. The CDR3 DNA sequence: TGCAGTGCCCCGAGACAAGCCAACACTGAAGCTTTCTTT.

This clone was found many times. The chain uses TRBV3-1 and TRBJ1-1; D is possibly TRBD1 (5 bases). The CDR3 contains 12 residues. Germline values: CDR1 LGHDT, CDR2 YNNKEL (reference sequence). Trimming pared 3 bases from V and 8 bases from J, leaving 10 bases between. The CDR3 DNA reads TGTGCCAGCAGCCATTGGGGCAGGGAAGCTTTCTTT. Its translation: CASSHWGREAFF.

Ten or more counts support this clone. This chain uses TRBV10-1 with TRBJ2-7; the D is unclear. Germline lookup yields CDR1 WNHNN and CDR2 SYGVQD (reference sequence). The V gene lost 0 bases and the J gene lost 10 bases, with 13 bases spanning the gap. This CDR3 comprises 13 residues. DNA for the CDR3: TGCGCCAGCAGTGAGTCTATTCAGTCTCGTCAGTACTTC. Protein product: CASSESIQSRQYF.

This chain connects TRBV6-5 to TRBJ1-6, with D possibly being TRBD1 (5 bases). CDR3 length: 15 residues. The V end lost 0 bases, the J end lost 8 bases, and 11 bases lay between the germline ends. CDR1 and CDR2 (germline): MNHEY, SVGAGI. The DNA of the CDR3 is TGTGCCAGCAGTTACTCGTGCAGGGAATATTCACCCCTCCACTTT. Translating gives CASSYSCREYSPLHF.

This clone was detected ten times or more. J is TRBJ2-3 and V is TRBV6-4; a possible D gene is TRBD2 (7 bases). With 6 bases removed from V and 6 bases from J, the gap between germline ends came to 16 bases. This CDR3 has 14 amino acids. Germline V lookup: CDR1 MRHNA, CDR2 SNTAGT. The CDR3 is CASSSSWGGDTQYF. The CDR3 DNA is TGTGCCAGCAGCAGCAGCTGGGGGGGCGATACGCAGTATTTT.

The sample holds many counts of this clone. The chain combines TRBV29-1 with TRBJ2-5; D gene ambiguous. This CDR3 region has 12 residues. Germline CDR1 and CDR2: SQVTM and ANQGSEA. Trimming left V 1 base short and J 4 bases short, with 7 bases between. CDR3 loop: CSVEAGAETQYF. The CDR3 DNA reads TGCAGCGTTGAAGCAGGAGCAGAGACCCAGTACTTC.

V is TRBV2 and J is TRBJ2-7; TRBD1 agrees at 10 bases. Trimming cost V 4 bases and J 1 base; bases outside gene matches: 13. Per germline, CDR1 SNHLY and CDR2 FYNNEI. This CDR3 has 18 amino acids. CDR3 sequence reads: CASSGTGTGAFPSYEQYF. Written as DNA, the CDR3 is TGTGCCAGCAGTGGGACCGGGACAGGGGCCTTTCCTTCCTACGAGCAGTACTTC.

This clone was seen many times. V and J are TRBV7-2 and TRBJ2-1; 8 positions match TRBD2. The CDR3 totals 15 residues. The junction had 7 bases not matched to a gene; V was cut back by 5 bases and J by 4 bases. In germline, CDR1 is SGHTA, CDR2 FQGNSA. DNA for the CDR3: TGTGCCAGCAGCGGTTTAGCGGGACCATACAATGAGCAGTTCTTC. This sequence encodes CASSGLAGPYNEQFF. Based on the CDR3 plus reference TRBV7-2 and TRBJ2-1, the full variable domain is GAGVSQSPSNKVTEKGKDVELRCDPISGHTALYWYRQSLGQGLEFLIYFQGNSAPDKSGLPSDRFSAERTGGSVSTLTIQRTQQEDSAVYLCASSGLAGPYNEQFFGPGTRLTVL.

There are a few counts of this clone. With a much larger clone just one base away, this may be a read error. The chain joins TRBV9 to TRBJ2-7; the D is unclear. The V end was cut by 4 bases, the J end by 2 bases, with 16 bases between. CDR3 size: 15 residues. Germline lookup yields CDR1 SGDLS and CDR2 YYNGEE. The CDR3 DNA follows: TGTGCCAGCAGCATAGGTGACGTGGGAACCTACGAGCAGTACTTC. Translating gives CASSIGDVGTYEQYF. Together with reference TRBV9 and TRBJ2-7, the CDR3 gives the full variable domain: DSGVTQTPKHLITATGQRVTLRCSPRSGDLSVYWYQQSLDQGLQFLIQYYNGEERAKGNILERFSAQQFPDLHSELNLSSLELGDSALYFCASSIGDVGTYEQYFGPGTRLTVT.